The 22 T cell receptor beta chains below all came from one sample that was sequenced in a study of blood T cell repertoires in COVID-19. Clones were sequenced by immunoSEQ multiplex PCR, and TCRdb holds only the in-frame ones, with some missing. The sample consists of tens of thousands of clones, about 86% of them appearing once. Sequenced input: peripheral blood. The receptors here all came from a human donor in a cohort sampled during active COVID-19.

This clone occurred once. V gene TRBV19 combines with J gene TRBJ1-5, with D perhaps matching TRBD1 (5 bases). From germline, CDR1 is LNHDA and CDR2 SQIVND (reference sequence). This CDR3 contains 14 residues. V was cut by 5 bases and J by 3 bases, with 11 bases left in between. CDR3 bases: TGTGCCAGTAGTGAGACAGTGACCAATCAGCCCCAGCATTTT. It translates to CASSETVTNQPQHF.

This chain joins TRBV6-5 and TRBJ2-7; weak D call: TRBD1 (6 bases). This CDR3 has 15 amino acids. Trimming shortened V by 6 bases and J by 6 bases, and 21 bases separated the two germline ends. Germline CDR1 is MNHEY and CDR2 is SVGAGI. For the CDR3, the DNA is TGTGCCAGCAGCGCCCAGACAGGAGGTCAAAGCGAGCAGTACTTC. It specifies CASSAQTGGQSEQYF.

V and J are TRBV4-1 and TRBJ2-3, with 11 bases identical to TRBD2. There are 17 residues in the CDR3. CDR1 and CDR2 from the germline V gene are MGHRA and YSYEKL. The V gene end was trimmed by 0 bases and the J gene end by 6 bases; junction bases not matched to a gene: 8. The CDR3 here is CASSQDRASGRRDTQYF. In DNA form, the CDR3 reads TGCGCCAGCAGCCAAGATCGCGCTAGCGGGAGGCGGGATACGCAGTATTTT.

V is TRBV5-4 and J is TRBJ1-2; D call uncertain. CDR3 size: 14 residues. Germline CDR1 and CDR2: SGHNT and YYREEE (reference sequence). V lost 2 bases to trimming and J lost 4 bases, with 12 bases between them. The CDR3 sequence is CASSFEASPYGYTF. The CDR3 DNA reads TGTGCCAGCAGCTTCGAGGCCAGCCCCTATGGCTACACCTTC.

Notes on this clone: The sample carries other DNA sequences with the same CDR3. This chain connects TRBV29-1 to TRBJ2-7; TRBD1 is a possible D gene (7 bases). V gave up 6 bases and J gave up 4 bases, with 13 bases separating them. From germline, CDR1 is SQVTM and CDR2 ANQGSEA. This CDR3 has 12 amino acids. For the CDR3, the DNA is TGCAGCGTAAGCTCAGGGGGGTACGAGCAGTACTTC. Translation gives CSVSSGGYEQYF.

The chain couples TRBV12-3 or TRBV12-4 to TRBJ2-5; 9 bases are a match to TRBD1. J lost 5 bases, V lost 8 bases, and 6 bases had no gene match. The CDR3 is made up of 13 amino acids. The CDR3 bases are TGTGCCAGCCGGGGACAGGGCGAGGAGACCCAGTACTTC. Translation: CASRGQGEETQYF.

The chain recombines TRBV18 with TRBJ2-6; 9 nucleotides align to TRBD1. CDR3 length: 18 residues. V lost 3 bases to trimming and J lost 3 bases; unmatched junction nucleotides: 9. CDR1 is KGHSH, CDR2 LQKENI, per germline. CDR3 DNA sequence: TGTGCCAGCTCACCCCCGGGACAGGGTTTTGTTGGGGCCAACGTCCTGACTTTC. The encoded protein is CASSPPGQGFVGANVLTF. Based on the CDR3 plus reference TRBV18 and TRBJ2-6, the full variable domain is NAGVMQNPRHLVRRRGQEARLRCSPMKGHSHVYWYRQLPEEGLKFMVYLQKENIIDESGMPKERFSAEFPKEGPSILRIQQVVRGDSAAYFCASSPPGQGFVGANVLTFGAGSRLTVL.

This clone was seen a single time. The rearrangement joins TRBV2 to TRBJ2-3; perhaps TRBD1 as D (5 bases). CDR3 length equals 13 residues. Trimming took off 9 bases at V and 4 bases at J, with 14 bases between the two ends. Per germline, CDR1 SNHLY and CDR2 FYNNEI. CDR3 residues: CASGAIAADTQYF. The DNA of the CDR3 is TGTGCCAGTGGGGCTATTGCCGCAGATACGCAGTATTTT.

This clone has more than one count but fewer than ten. J is TRBJ2-7 and V is TRBV3-1 (or the pseudogene TRBV3-2), with 9 nucleotides matching TRBD2. The CDR3 is 14 residues long. Germline CDR1 LGHDT, CDR2 YNNKEL (reference sequence). Trimming cost V 4 bases and J 5 bases; bases outside gene matches: 6. The CDR3 DNA reads TGTGCCAGCAGCCCAAGGGCTAGCGGGAACGAGCAGTACTTC. It codes for CASSPRASGNEQYF.

The chain couples TRBV7-9 to TRBJ2-7; a weak D match, TRBD1 (6 bases). Between the trimmed V and J ends, which lost 5 bases and 2 bases, there was a span of 16 bases. The CDR3 is 15 residues long. Germline values: CDR1 SEHNR, CDR2 FQNEAQ (reference sequence). CDR3 sequence reads: CASSPRGQGTYEQYF. The DNA of the CDR3 is TGTGCCAGCAGCCCACGCGGGCAGGGGACCTACGAGCAGTACTTC.

V usage is TRBV21-1 and J usage is TRBJ2-1; the tabulated D call, TRBD2, remains unverified against the DNA. TRBV21-1 is noted as a pseudogene. The CDR3 totals 16 residues. CDR3 coding DNA: TGTGCCAGCAGCAAAGAGATACTAGCGGGGGGGCTCGAGCAGTTCTTC. Translation gives CASSKEILAGGLEQFF.

The chain is built from TRBV28 and TRBJ2-4, with 9 bases matching TRBD1. The trim removed 8 bases at V and 6 bases at J, leaving 14 bases unmatched. Germline V gene data show CDR1 as MDHEN and CDR2 as SYDVKM. This CDR3 spans 16 amino acids. The CDR3 here is CASLAKTGGVRNIQYF. CDR3 in DNA: TGTGCCAGCCTCGCAAAGACAGGGGGGGTAAGAAACATTCAGTACTTC.

This clone showed up just once. The chain combines TRBV30 with TRBJ2-7; 7 bases are shared with TRBD1. J gave up 2 bases and V 4 bases, and 8 bases lay outside the gene matches. CDR3 length equals 14 residues. The V gene's germline CDR1 is GTSNPN and CDR2 SVGIG (reference sequence). The CDR3 DNA follows: TGTGCCTGGACCCCTAGAGGGACAGCCTACGAGCAGTACTTC. Its translation is CAWTPRGTAYEQYF.

This sequence joins TRBV11-2 and TRBJ1-1; D is undetermined. The germline V and J ends were trimmed by 6 bases and 1 base, with 18 bases remaining between them. Germline V gene sequence: CDR1 SGHAT, CDR2 FQNNGV. This CDR3 spans 16 amino acids. CDR3 protein: CASSYLFRGRNTEAFF. DNA of the CDR3: TGTGCCAGCAGTTACCTCTTTCGCGGTAGGAACACTGAAGCTTTCTTT.

The CDR3 coding sequence is TGCGCCAGCAGCAACCGGGACACGGCTTCCTACGAGCAGTACTTC. Translation gives CASSNRDTASYEQYF. The chain is built from TRBV5-1 and TRBJ2-7; possibly TRBD1 for D (6 bases). Trimming pared 4 bases from V and 1 base from J, leaving 15 bases between. Per the germline V gene, CDR1 is SGHRS and CDR2 is YFSETQ. There are 15 residues in the CDR3. The variable domain in full, completed from reference TRBV5-1 and TRBJ2-7, reads KAGVTQTPRYLIKTRGQQVTLSCSPISGHRSVSWYQQTPGQGLQFLFEYFSETQRNKGNFPGRFSGRQFSNSRSEMNVSTLELGDSALYLCASSNRDTASYEQYFGPGTRLTVT.

The CDR3 sequence: CASSSSTSGRNIQYF. The CDR3 DNA is TGTGCCAGCAGTTCGTCTACTAGCGGGAGGAACATTCAGTACTTC. J is TRBJ2-4 and V is TRBV28; TRBD2 agrees at 12 bases. With 4 bases clipped from V and 7 bases from J, the junction kept 5 bases outside the gene matches. This CDR3 has 15 residues. CDR1 is MDHEN, CDR2 SYDVKM, per germline.

This clone showed up just once. V is TRBV27 and J is TRBJ1-5; D gene uncertain. The ends were cut back, 2 bases at V and 2 bases at J, with 10 bases in the middle. The CDR3 sequence is 15 residues long. In germline, CDR1 is MNHEY, CDR2 SMNVEV (reference sequence). The CDR3, as DNA: TGTGCCAGCAGTTTAGGAGGGTTTGGCAATCAGCCCCAGCATTTT. Encoded protein: CASSLGGFGNQPQHF.

The rearrangement links TRBV5-6 to TRBJ2-7; D unclear. The CDR3 runs to 13 residues. Trimming took off 3 bases at V and 2 bases at J, with 9 bases between the two ends. Per the germline V gene, CDR1 is SGHDT and CDR2 is YYEEEE. The CDR3 bases are TGTGCCAGCAGCTCCCGCGGTGCCTACGAGCAGTACTTC. It is translated as CASSSRGAYEQYF.

The genes are TRBV7-2 and TRBJ1-4; TRBD1 matches 8 bases. CDR1 and CDR2 from the germline V gene are SGHTA and FQGNSA. The CDR3 totals 18 residues. V was clipped by 5 bases and J by 4 bases; unmatched bases: 15. The CDR3 protein is CASSQSNPGQDFNEKLFF. The CDR3 nucleotides are TGTGCCAGCAGCCAATCCAACCCGGGACAGGATTTTAATGAAAAACTGTTTTTT.

V is TRBV6-1 and J is TRBJ2-1; tentatively, D is TRBD2 (5 bases). The germline V and J ends were trimmed by 1 base and 9 bases, with 13 bases remaining between them. The CDR3 length is 14 residues. The germline V gene encodes CDR1 MNHNS and CDR2 SASEGT. Written as DNA, the CDR3 is TGTGCCAGCAGTGAAGGGGCCCCCGAGGGTGAGCAGTTCTTC. It yields the protein CASSEGAPEGEQFF.

This chain links TRBV24-1 with TRBJ2-3; 7 bases are a match to TRBD2. The CDR3 extends over 17 amino acids. V dropped 2 bases and J dropped 1; count of bases not matched to a gene: 8. Germline-derived CDR1 and CDR2 are KGHDR and SFDVKD. CDR3 in DNA: TGTGCCACCAGTGATTGGGAGGGGCGAGTGGGCACAGATACGCAGTATTTT. Its translation is CATSDWEGRVGTDTQYF.

This chain connects TRBV7-9 to TRBJ2-7, with 10 nucleotides matching TRBD2. Trimming removed 5 bases from V and 7 bases from J; junction bases left unmatched: 8. This CDR3 is built from 14 residues. Per germline, CDR1 SEHNR and CDR2 FQNEAQ (reference sequence). The CDR3 DNA reads as TGTGCCAGCAGCACCCCGCCGACTAGCGGGGAGCAGTACTTC. It is translated as CASSTPPTSGEQYF. Full variable domain (outside the CDR3, taken from reference TRBV7-9 and TRBJ2-7): DTGVSQNPRHKITKRGQNVTFRCDPISEHNRLYWYRQTLGQGPEFLTYFQNEAQLEKSRLLSDRFSAERPKGSFSTLEIQRTEQGDSAMYLCASSTPPTSGEQYFGPGTRLTVT.